These 6 T cell receptor beta chains originate from one sample sequenced in a study of spatial heterogeneity in lung cancer. Time point described: sample taken at primary tumor resection. No antigen has been identified for these receptors. TCRdb reprocessed the 5' RACE reads via MiXCR and lists one record per CDR3 protein. This repertoire shows 100,000 or so distinct CDR3 sequences, about 4.6% found once; its top ten account for 21%. The study's findings and limits: How many expanded intratumoral alpha and beta TCRs were present tracked the tumor mutation count, which was a count of nonsynonymous mutations.

This specimen consisted of lung tumor tissue, obtained at surgery. The source of these receptors is a male donor with early-stage non-small cell lung cancer.

The chain couples TRBV20-1 to TRBJ1-6; TRBD1 matches 7 bases. The CDR3 loop spans 15 amino acids. Germline V gives CDR1 DFQATT, CDR2 SNEGSKA (reference sequence). V lost 0 bases to trimming and J lost 4 bases; unmatched junction nucleotides: 3. Here the CDR3 DNA reads TGCAGTGCTAGAGATTCGGGACAGTATAATTCACCCCTCCACTTT. Its translation is CSARDSGQYNSPLHF.

This clonotype was seen at least ten times. The V gene is TRBV12-3 or TRBV12-4, the J gene TRBJ1-1; 7 bases map to TRBD1. This CDR3 spans 14 amino acids. V lost 7 bases and J lost 5; bases outside the gene matches: 10. CDR3 DNA: TGTGCCAGCACTCCGTTGACAGGGCAGACTGAAGCTTTCTTT. This translates into CASTPLTGQTEAFF.

This clonotype occurred many times. V and J are TRBV29-1 and TRBJ2-1, with D possibly being TRBD2 (6 bases). Germline CDR1 reads SQVTM; CDR2 reads ANQGSEA. V dropped 6 bases and J dropped 9 bases, with 24 bases sitting between them. The CDR3 sequence is 15 residues long. The CDR3 protein is CSVAYLTGVRGEQFF. CDR3 DNA sequence: TGCAGCGTCGCGTACTTGACGGGAGTCCGGGGTGAGCAGTTCTTC.

This clonotype has ten or more counts. The genes are TRBV27 and TRBJ2-7; 7 bases are shared with TRBD1. Germline trimming cut 4 bases from V and 5 bases from J; bases unmatched to any gene: 8. The CDR3 consists of 14 residues. The germline CDR1 and CDR2 sequences are MNHEY and SMNVEV (reference sequence). The CDR3 region is CASSSRDSNDEQYF. The CDR3, as DNA: TGTGCCAGCAGTTCTCGGGACAGTAACGACGAGCAGTACTTC.

The chain joins TRBV12-3 or TRBV12-4 to TRBJ2-4, with TRBD2 identical over 8 bases. The CDR3 length is 16 residues. The ends lost 5 bases at V and 2 bases at J; junction bases unmatched: 8. The CDR3 region has the DNA TGTGCCAGCAGTACCCGGGGGGGCTCTTCCAAAAACATTCAGTACTTC. Amino acids: CASSTRGGSSKNIQYF.

This clonotype was detected a few times. This chain uses TRBV2 with TRBJ1-2, with D possibly matching TRBD1 (6 bases). The CDR3 is 16 amino acids. CDR1 is SNHLY, CDR2 FYNNEI, per germline. The V and J ends lost 3 bases and 1 base respectively, with 15 bases between them. CDR3 nucleotide sequence: TGTGCCAGCAGTGACGGGGGCCACCTATTTAACTATGGCTACACCTTC. Translated: CASSDGGHLFNYGYTF.